Listed below are T cell receptor beta chains from one sample, sequenced in a study of beta chain features in type 1 diabetes. Repertoires were generated with immunoSEQ multiplex PCR, while TCRdb's copy carries only in-frame clones and drops some. Of fewer than 55,000 clones listed, 35% to 50% were seen once; the top ten hold approximately 1.3%. The sample comprised Tregs from blood. These TCRs come from a young man with type 1 diabetes. CDR3s include the opening cysteine and the closing phenylalanine or tryptophan. Each record gives: V gene, J gene, D gene, clone size, CDR3 protein, CDR3 DNA. D genes are given only for firm matches. Not all rows give a size; the values are once, few, many and, for expanded clones, a class.

v_call: TRBV5-1
j_call: TRBJ1-2
d_call: NA
clone_size: NA
cdr3_aa: CASSLRQADDGYTF
cdr3_nt: TGCGCCAGCAGCTTAAGGCAGGCCGATGATGGCTACACCTTC

v_call: TRBV9
j_call: TRBJ2-7
d_call: TRBD2
clone_size: NA
cdr3_aa: CASSVGGGFSYEQYF
cdr3_nt: TGTGCCAGCAGCGTAGGGGGGGGGTTCTCCTACGAGCAGTACTTC

v_call: TRBV5-1
j_call: TRBJ2-5
d_call: NA
clone_size: once
cdr3_aa: CASSFINENQETQYF
cdr3_nt: TGCGCCAGCAGCTTCATTAACGAGAACCAAGAGACCCAGTACTTC

v_call: TRBV6-1
j_call: TRBJ2-1
d_call: TRBD2
clone_size: NA
cdr3_aa: CASRARTSGYNEQFF
cdr3_nt: TGTGCCAGCAGAGCCCGGACTAGCGGCTACAATGAGCAGTTCTTC

v_call: TRBV6-6
j_call: TRBJ2-1
d_call: NA
clone_size: few
cdr3_aa: CASSYSMDNNEQFF
cdr3_nt: TGTGCCAGCAGTTACTCGATGGACAATAATGAGCAGTTCTTC

v_call: TRBV6-5
j_call: TRBJ1-5
d_call: TRBD1
clone_size: few
cdr3_aa: CASSPQGIGNQPQHF
cdr3_nt: TGTGCCAGCAGTCCACAGGGGATTGGCAATCAGCCCCAGCATTTT

v_call: TRBV6-1
j_call: TRBJ2-7
d_call: TRBD1
clone_size: few
cdr3_aa: CASSFTGDEQYF
cdr3_nt: TGTGCCAGCAGTTTTACAGGGGACGAGCAGTACTTC

v_call: TRBV28
j_call: TRBJ1-2
d_call: NA
clone_size: NA
cdr3_aa: CASRPREPYGYTF
cdr3_nt: TGTGCCAGCAGGCCAAGGGAGCCCTATGGCTACACCTTC

v_call: TRBV7-3
j_call: TRBJ2-1
d_call: TRBD2
clone_size: NA
cdr3_aa: CASSPSSGTLQFF
cdr3_nt: TGTGCCAGCAGCCCCTCTAGCGGCACCCTGCAGTTCTTC

v_call: TRBV19
j_call: TRBJ2-1
d_call: NA
clone_size: few
cdr3_aa: CASSREQTYNEQFF
cdr3_nt: TGTGCCAGTAGTAGGGAGCAAACTTACAATGAGCAGTTCTTC

v_call: TRBV28
j_call: TRBJ2-3
d_call: NA
clone_size: few
cdr3_aa: CASTPAGQTIMQYF
cdr3_nt: TGTGCCAGCACACCTGCAGGACAGACGATAATGCAGTATTTT

v_call: TRBV7-9
j_call: TRBJ2-5
d_call: TRBD1
clone_size: NA
cdr3_aa: CASSLSATGDKTQYF
cdr3_nt: TGTGCCAGCAGCTTATCCGCGACAGGGGATAAGACCCAGTACTTC

v_call: TRBV7-2
j_call: TRBJ2-1
d_call: NA
clone_size: NA
cdr3_aa: CASSLGSGGANEQFF
cdr3_nt: TGTGCCAGCAGCTTGGGTTCGGGCGGGGCCAATGAGCAGTTCTTC

v_call: TRBV14
j_call: TRBJ2-3
d_call: NA
clone_size: NA
cdr3_aa: CASSQDFERRDTQYF
cdr3_nt: TGTGCCAGCAGCCAAGATTTCGAGCGGAGGGATACGCAGTATTTT

v_call: TRBV7-9
j_call: TRBJ2-3
d_call: NA
clone_size: NA
cdr3_aa: CASSPGASTDTQYF
cdr3_nt: TGTGCCAGCAGCCCTGGGGCTAGCACAGATACGCAGTATTTT

v_call: TRBV6-1
j_call: TRBJ2-1
d_call: TRBD2
clone_size: NA
cdr3_aa: CASSVHLAGVGNEQFF
cdr3_nt: TGTGCCAGCAGTGTGCATCTTGCGGGAGTTGGAAATGAGCAGTTCTTC

v_call: TRBV29-1
j_call: TRBJ1-2
d_call: NA
clone_size: NA
cdr3_aa: CSVADGLLGRTYTF
cdr3_nt: TGCAGCGTTGCGGATGGACTGCTCGGGAGGACCTACACCTTC